This T cell receptor beta chain was recovered during a study of blood T cell repertoires in COVID-19. Study at large: Acute and convalescent COVID-19 specimens originated in the United States, Italy and Spain.

The CDR3 totals 12 residues. The V end was cut by 6 bases, the J end by 7 bases, with 9 bases between. Using immunoSEQ multiplex PCR, the repertoire was profiled, and TCRdb retains in-frame clones only, with some absent. The sample yields some 49,000 clones, around 82% seen once. The sequencing sample was made of peripheral blood. This TCR derives from a woman aged 60 to 75 with acute or convalescent COVID-19. The chain couples TRBV12-3 or TRBV12-4 to TRBJ2-2, with D possibly TRBD1 on 5 matching bases. The DNA for the CDR3 is TGTGCCAGCAGAGCAGGGATCGGGGAGCTGTTTTTT. This sequence encodes CASRAGIGELFF.